This is a list of T cell receptor beta chains from one sample in a study of blood T cell repertoires in COVID-19. Measured with immunoSEQ multiplex PCR; TCRdb has only the in-frame clones, and not every one. The table records some 83,000 clones, around 85% of them present only once. Material: peripheral blood. Every receptor here comes from a man at least 80 years old in a cohort sampled during active COVID-19. Both conserved end residues are part of each CDR3. A D gene is named only where the DNA matches it firmly. Size values are once, few and many counts, or a class for expanded clones, and some rows have none.

14 . TRBJ1-2 . TRBV28 CAGGRPNTNYGYTF TGTGCCGGCGGGAGGCCTAACACTAACTATGGCTACACCTTC
14 TRBD1 TRBJ2-1 . TRBV18 CASSEGQGFNEQFF TGTGCCAGCTCCGAGGGACAGGGGTTCAATGAGCAGTTCTTC
14 TRBD1 TRBJ2-5 . TRBV6-5 CASSTGTGSKTQYF TGTGCCAGCAGTACCGGGACAGGGTCTAAGACCCAGTACTTC
15 . TRBJ2-5 . TRBV15 CATSRETGYQETQYF TGTGCCACCAGCAGAGAGACAGGATACCAAGAGACCCAGTACTTC
14 TRBD1 TRBJ2-1 . TRBV5-1 CASSQGTGYNEQFF TGCGCCAGCAGCCAGGGGACAGGGTACAATGAGCAGTTCTTC
16 TRBD1 TRBJ1-4 . TRBV14 CASSDDRGATNEKLFF TGTGCCAGCAGCGACGACAGGGGCGCAACTAATGAAAAACTGTTTTTT
14 TRBD2 TRBJ2-3 . TRBV7-2 CATASGSYTDTQYF TGTGCCACCGCTAGCGGAAGTTACACAGATACGCAGTATTTT
14 . TRBJ2-4 medium-sized TRBV3-1/TRBV3-2 CASSQVPSEDIQYF TGTGCCAGCAGCCAAGTTCCTAGCGAGGACATTCAGTACTTC
14 . TRBJ1-2 . TRBV6-6 CASSSGSAGGRYTF TGTGCCAGCAGCTCGGGATCTGCGGGAGGTCGCTACACCTTC
14 . TRBJ2-1 . TRBV7-9 CASSLSVFDNEQFF TGTGCCAGCAGCTTATCAGTGTTCGATAATGAGCAGTTCTTC
14 TRBD1 TRBJ1-6 . TRBV9 CASSAGQAESPLHF TGTGCCAGCAGCGCGGGACAGGCTGAATCACCCCTCCACTTT
16 . TRBJ2-7 . TRBV6-6 CASNDPRAERVHEQYF TGTGCCAGCAACGACCCCCGGGCTGAGAGGGTCCACGAGCAGTACTTC
15 . TRBJ1-2 . TRBV6-5 CASTQKGRGNYGYTF TGTGCCAGCACTCAAAAGGGCAGGGGCAACTATGGCTACACCTTC
13 TRBD1 TRBJ1-5 . TRBV2 CASDRDGNQPQHF TGTGCCAGTGACAGGGATGGCAATCAGCCCCAGCATTTT
14 . TRBJ1-5 . TRBV3-1/TRBV3-2 CASSQGPSNQPQHF TGTGCCAGCAGCCAGGGCCCAAGTAATCAGCCCCAGCATTTT
12 . TRBJ1-3 . TRBV12-1 CAHRSSGNTIYF TGTGCCCACAGGAGCTCTGGAAACACCATATATTTT
14 TRBD1 TRBJ1-2 . TRBV7-8 CASSLRIGGIGYTF TGTGCCAGCAGCTTAAGGATAGGGGGCATCGGCTACACCTTC
17 TRBD1 TRBJ2-3 . TRBV4-2 CASSQVPGTGGEDTQYF TGTGCCAGCAGCCAAGTGCCCGGGACAGGGGGGGAAGATACGCAGTATTTT
14 TRBD1 TRBJ1-2 . TRBV18 CASSPDRDGYGYTF TGTGCCAGCTCACCAGACAGGGATGGATATGGCTACACCTTC
15 . TRBJ1-2 . TRBV7-9 CASSPLVGVLSGYTF TGTGCCAGCAGCCCCTTGGTAGGGGTTTTAAGTGGCTACACCTTC
17 . TRBJ1-2 . TRBV7-8 CASSQGGQRGSLYGYTF TGTGCCAGCAGCCAGGGTGGACAGAGAGGATCCCTCTATGGCTACACCTTC
14 TRBD1 TRBJ1-3 . TRBV28 CASITRTGKNTIYF TGTGCCAGCATCACCCGGACAGGAAAAAACACCATATATTTT
18 . TRBJ1-3 once TRBV2 CASSASGLSISSGNTIYF TGTGCCAGCAGTGCCTCCGGACTGTCGATATCCTCTGGAAACACCATATATTTT
15 TRBD1 TRBJ2-2 . TRBV7-9 CASWTTGQPTGELFF TGTGCCAGCTGGACAACGGGACAGCCGACCGGGGAGCTGTTTTTT
12 . TRBJ1-1 . TRBV2 CASSEAQFSAFF TGTGCCAGCAGTGAAGCCCAATTTAGTGCTTTCTTT
16 TRBD2 TRBJ2-2 . TRBV19 CASKSPGLAYTGELFF TGTGCCAGTAAATCCCCCGGACTAGCCTATACCGGGGAGCTGTTTTTT
12 TRBD1 TRBJ2-4 once TRBV19 CASTTGENIQYF TGTGCCAGTACGACAGGGGAAAACATTCAGTACTTC
16 TRBD1 TRBJ2-2 . TRBV6-2/TRBV6-3 CASSPDRAPDTGELFF TGTGCCAGCAGTCCGGACAGGGCCCCGGACACCGGGGAGCTGTTTTTT
11 . TRBJ1-4 . TRBV6-5 CASSYGGNLFF TGTGCCAGCAGTTACGGAGGCAATCTGTTTTTT
16 TRBD1 TRBJ2-7 . TRBV19 CASSRGTGGISYEQYF TGTGCCAGTAGTAGGGGGACAGGGGGGATCTCCTACGAGCAGTACTTC
14 . TRBJ2-1 few TRBV19 CASSGPFGRDEQFF TGTGCCAGTAGTGGACCTTTTGGGCGGGATGAGCAGTTCTTC
14 TRBD1 TRBJ1-6 few TRBV27 CASSLRGPNSPLHF TGTGCCAGCAGTTTGAGGGGGCCTAATTCACCCCTCCACTTT
14 TRBD1 TRBJ2-2 . TRBV5-1 CASGQGSISGELFF TGCGCCAGTGGACAGGGGAGTATCTCCGGGGAGCTGTTTTTT
15 TRBD1 TRBJ2-3 . TRBV28 CASTHMGTGSDTQYF TGTGCCAGCACCCATATGGGGACAGGGTCAGATACGCAGTATTTT
15 . TRBJ1-2 . TRBV11-2 CASSLDQGYGYGYTF TGTGCCAGCAGCTTAGATCAGGGCTACGGCTATGGCTACACCTTC
13 TRBD1 TRBJ1-2 . TRBV9 CASSISTGNGYTF TGTGCCAGCAGCATATCGACAGGGAATGGCTACACCTTC
13 TRBD1 TRBJ1-1 . TRBV28 CATRQGAVTEAFF TGTGCCACTAGACAGGGGGCAGTCACTGAAGCTTTCTTT
13 . TRBJ1-3 . TRBV7-2 CASRPSGGNTIYF TGTGCCAGCAGACCCTCGGGTGGAAACACCATATATTTT
13 . TRBJ1-4 . TRBV6-1 CASSEALRGVRFF TGTGCCAGCAGTGAAGCGCTTCGGGGAGTAAGGTTTTTT
16 . TRBJ1-3 . TRBV9 CASSAISGGTGNTIYF TGTGCCAGCAGCGCGATCAGTGGGGGGACTGGAAACACCATATATTTT
14 . TRBJ2-7 . TRBV9 CASSVGQVSYEQYF TGTGCCAGCAGCGTAGGGCAAGTTTCCTACGAGCAGTACTTC
14 . TRBJ1-3 . TRBV3-1/TRBV3-2 CASSRVNSGNTIYF TGTGCCAGCAGTAGAGTCAACTCTGGAAACACCATATATTTT
13 TRBD1 TRBJ1-1 once TRBV6-5 CASSQDRGTEAFF TGTGCCAGCAGCCAGGACAGGGGTACTGAAGCTTTCTTT
16 TRBD2 TRBJ2-5 . TRBV7-2 CASSLGSGGLQETQYF TGTGCCAGCAGCTTAGGGAGCGGGGGCCTCCAAGAGACCCAGTACTTC
14 TRBD1 TRBJ2-3 . TRBV5-1 CASSYGTDTDTQYF TGCGCCAGCAGCTACGGGACAGACACAGATACGCAGTATTTT
16 TRBD1 TRBJ2-7 . TRBV9 CASSVAAGTGSGEQYF TGTGCCAGCAGCGTAGCGGCGGGGACAGGGAGTGGCGAGCAGTACTTC
16 TRBD1 TRBJ2-5 . TRBV19 CASSIEGTGVQETQYF TGTGCCAGTAGTATTGAGGGGACAGGGGTCCAAGAGACCCAGTACTTC
15 . TRBJ2-2 . TRBV20-1 CSASNRNANTGELFF TGCAGTGCTAGTAACAGGAACGCGAACACCGGGGAGCTGTTTTTT